The 5 T cell receptor beta chains presented below share a single source sample, sequenced in a study of blood T cell repertoires in COVID-19. Some clones are missing from TCRdb's copy, which holds only in-frame ones; the method was immunoSEQ multiplex PCR. The sample consists of over 150,000 clones, 82% of them appearing once. Input material: peripheral blood. Receptors were obtained from an elderly woman with active or convalescent COVID-19.

This chain connects TRBV10-3 to TRBJ2-1; no firm D call. Between the trimmed V and J ends, which lost 8 bases and 0 bases, there was a span of 8 bases. The CDR3 has 13 residues. Per germline, CDR1 ENHRY and CDR2 SYGVKD. The CDR3 spells CAISGDSYNEQFF. The CDR3 DNA sequence: TGTGCCATCTCCGGAGACTCCTACAATGAGCAGTTCTTC.

This clone was picked up one time. This rearrangement joins TRBV6-5 to TRBJ2-1; 8 bases align to TRBD1. The length of the CDR3 is 14 residues. The ends lost 5 bases at V and 10 bases at J; junction bases unmatched: 10. From germline, CDR1 is MNHEY and CDR2 SVGAGI. The CDR3 protein is CASSPDRDQGEQFF. The CDR3 DNA follows: TGTGCCAGCAGTCCGGACAGGGACCAAGGAGAGCAGTTCTTC.

This chain links TRBV28 with TRBJ1-2; 7 bases agree with TRBD1. Germline V gives CDR1 MDHEN, CDR2 SYDVKM. V dropped 1 base and J dropped 4; count of bases not matched to a gene: 6. This CDR3 region has 15 residues. CDR3 residues: CASSLYQGGGYGYTF. Written as DNA, the CDR3 is TGTGCCAGCAGTTTATATCAGGGGGGAGGCTATGGCTACACCTTC.

V usage is TRBV30 and J usage is TRBJ1-1; 8 bases are shared with TRBD1. Germline V gene lookup returns CDR1 GTSNPN and CDR2 SVGIG (reference sequence). V shed 7 bases, J shed 5 bases, and the junction held 9 bases outside the gene matches. The CDR3 sequence is 13 residues long. Here the CDR3 reads CAFRGQGRTEAFF. In nucleotides, the CDR3 is TGTGCCTTCCGAGGACAGGGAAGGACTGAAGCTTTCTTT.

The chain uses TRBV28 and TRBJ1-1; possibly TRBD1 for D (6 bases). CDR3 length equals 15 residues. From germline, CDR1 is MDHEN and CDR2 SYDVKM. Trimming took off 6 bases at V and 3 bases at J, with 17 bases between the two ends. The CDR3 nucleotides read TGTGCCAGCAGGCGTCGACAGGAGAGCTACACTGAAGCTTTCTTT. Protein: CASRRRQESYTEAFF. Based on the CDR3 plus reference TRBV28 and TRBJ1-1, the full variable domain is DVKVTQSSRYLVKRTGEKVFLECVQDMDHENMFWYRQDPGLGLRLIYFSYDVKMKEKGDIPEGYSVSREKKERFSLILESASTNQTSMYLCASRRRQESYTEAFFGQGTRLTVV.